Each of the 28 T cell receptor beta chains below was sequenced from the same sample in a study of blood T cell repertoires in COVID-19. Measured with immunoSEQ multiplex PCR; TCRdb has only the in-frame clones, and not every one. The sample includes about 140,000 clones, 75% to 80% of them seen just once. The sample was peripheral blood. All receptors derive from a woman aged 45-65 years with active or convalescent COVID-19.

This chain connects TRBV30 to TRBJ1-6; 7 nucleotides agree with TRBD1. Trimming at V came to 7 bases and at J to 0 bases, leaving 6 bases not matched to a gene. CDR1 and CDR2 from the germline V gene are GTSNPN and SVGIG (reference sequence). There are 15 residues in the CDR3. CDR3 bases: TGTGCCTCCGAGGGGGCTCGCTCCTATAATTCACCCCTCCACTTT. As protein: CASEGARSYNSPLHF.

This chain uses TRBV5-5 with TRBJ1-3, with D perhaps matching TRBD1 (6 bases). Trimming left V 4 bases short and J 7 bases short, with 15 bases between. Germline V gives CDR1 SGHKS, CDR2 YYEKEE (reference sequence). The CDR3 extends over 14 amino acids. CDR3 amino acids: CASSGTLFGNTIYF. Here the CDR3 DNA reads TGTGCCAGCAGCGGGACATTATTTGGGAACACCATATATTTT.

This chain connects TRBV27 to TRBJ2-3; 8 bases are a match to TRBD2. Looked up from germline, CDR1 is MNHEY and CDR2 is SMNVEV (reference sequence). The CDR3 extends over 15 amino acids. Trimming cost V 5 bases and J 2 bases; bases outside gene matches: 6. The CDR3 DNA follows: TGTGCCAGCAGTCCCCTAGCGGGTTTCACAGATACGCAGTATTTT. Translating it yields CASSPLAGFTDTQYF.

In its sample, this clone was seen many times. The same CDR3 arises from other DNA sequences in this sample as well. This sequence joins TRBV3-1 (or the pseudogene TRBV3-2) and TRBJ2-4; tentatively, D is TRBD1 (6 bases). Trimming cost V 1 base and J 5 bases, with 12 bases left between them. This CDR3 comprises 15 residues. In germline, CDR1 is LGHDT, CDR2 YNNKEL (reference sequence). The CDR3 sequence: CASSQATGWENIQYF. The CDR3, as DNA: TGTGCCAGCAGCCAAGCTACAGGGTGGGAAAACATTCAGTACTTC.

The chain uses TRBV6-5 and TRBJ1-5, with a possible D match to TRBD1 (6 bases). The CDR3 sequence is 13 residues long. CDR1 MNHEY and CDR2 SVGAGI come from the germline V gene. V was clipped by 6 bases and J by 5 bases, with 11 bases between them. DNA for the CDR3: TGTGCCAGCAGGGGGGCCTTCGATCAGCCCCAGCATTTT. Encoded protein: CASRGAFDQPQHF.

The gene calls are TRBV12-3 or TRBV12-4 and TRBJ2-7; maybe TRBD2 (6 bases). This CDR3 has 11 residues. Trimming stripped 5 bases from V and 5 bases from J, with 7 bases between. The CDR3 loop is CASSAGHEQYF. The CDR3 nucleotides read TGTGCCAGCAGTGCGGGACACGAGCAGTACTTC.

This clone was seen at least ten times. The chain has TRBV29-1 and TRBJ1-1; 7 bases agree with TRBD1. V dropped 7 bases and J dropped 1; count of bases not matched to a gene: 9. CDR1 and CDR2 (germline): SQVTM, ANQGSEA. This CDR3 is built from 14 residues. As DNA, the CDR3 is TGCAGCGCCCAAACCCAGGGGGGGAACACTGAAGCTTTCTTT. It specifies CSAQTQGGNTEAFF.

In DNA, the CDR3 is TGTGCCAGCAGTTTATCAATTTTGGAGGGGGCTCCTTCGACTGAAGCTTTCTTT. Amino acids: CASSLSILEGAPSTEAFF. The chain employs TRBV27 and TRBJ1-1; 7 positions agree with TRBD1. Germline CDR1 is MNHEY and CDR2 is SMNVEV (reference sequence). This CDR3 spans 18 amino acids. J was trimmed by 5 bases and V by 0 bases; bases with no gene match: 15.

This clone was found once. The chain couples TRBV7-9 to TRBJ1-1; D not certain. The V gene's germline CDR1 is SEHNR and CDR2 FQNEAQ (reference sequence). The length of the CDR3 is 14 residues. V gave up 5 bases and J gave up 1 base, with 11 bases separating them. CDR3 sequence: CASSISRENTEAFF. The CDR3 nucleotides are TGTGCCAGCAGCATTTCCCGGGAGAACACTGAAGCTTTCTTT.

The chain has TRBV4-3 and TRBJ1-2; the D is unclear. The CDR3 length is 14 residues. V shed 1 base and J shed 1 base, with 7 bases lying between them. CDR1 LGHNA and CDR2 YSLEER come from the germline V gene. The CDR3 loop is CASSQGSGNYGYTF. As DNA, the CDR3 is TGCGCCAGCAGCCAAGGAAGCGGTAACTATGGCTACACCTTC.

This clone turned up a few times. This sample includes further DNA sequences coding for the same CDR3. This chain connects TRBV11-3 to TRBJ1-3; D unclear. Per the germline V gene, CDR1 is SGHNT and CDR2 is YENEEA. V was cut by 1 base and J by 0 bases, with 4 bases left in between. This CDR3 region has 14 residues. The CDR3 DNA reads as TGTGCCAGCAGCTTAGGTCACTCTGGAAACACCATATATTTT. It codes for CASSLGHSGNTIYF.

The chain links TRBV7-9 to TRBJ1-4, with D tentatively TRBD1 (6 bases). The V gene's germline CDR1 is SEHNR and CDR2 FQNEAQ (reference sequence). Trimming took off 7 bases at V and 4 bases at J, with 13 bases between the two ends. The CDR3 contains 14 residues. As DNA, the CDR3 is TGTGCCAGCACTCCGGACAGAGATAATGAAAAACTGTTTTTT. Protein product: CASTPDRDNEKLFF.

The chain couples TRBV10-2 to TRBJ2-1, with 15 bases that match TRBD2. Germline trimming cut 6 bases from V and 3 bases from J; bases unmatched to any gene: 12. CDR3 size: 19 residues. Germline CDR1 and CDR2: WSHSY and SAAADI. CDR3 in DNA: TGCGCCAGCAGCAGGACTAGCGGGGGGGCCATTTTCCTCTACAATGAGCAGTTCTTC. Its protein is CASSRTSGGAIFLYNEQFF.

This chain joins TRBV28 and TRBJ2-3; the match to TRBD2 covers 7 bases. Germline lookup yields CDR1 MDHEN and CDR2 SYDVKM. The CDR3 runs 13 residues. V was pared by 11 bases and J by 2 bases, with 7 bases of the junction left unmatched. CDR3: CAGGRSPTDTQYF. CDR3 in DNA: TGTGCCGGCGGGAGATCCCCCACAGATACGCAGTATTTT.

The chain recombines TRBV7-6 with TRBJ1-1; 8 bases align to TRBD1. This CDR3 region has 15 residues. The junction had 3 bases not matched to a gene; V was cut back by 3 bases and J by 0 bases. Germline CDR1 and CDR2: SGHVS and FNYEAQ. The CDR3 loop reads CASSFRQGLNTEAFF. For the CDR3, the DNA is TGTGCCAGCAGCTTTCGACAGGGGCTGAACACTGAAGCTTTCTTT.

This clone has a single count. V and J are TRBV5-6 and TRBJ2-5; TRBD2 matches 11 bases. CDR1 SGHDT and CDR2 YYEEEE come from the germline V gene. The trim removed 1 base at V and 5 bases at J, leaving 7 bases unmatched. CDR3 size: 16 residues. The CDR3 DNA is TGTGCCAGCAGCTTGATACTAGCGGGAGTAGGGGAGACCCAGTACTTC. This translates into CASSLILAGVGETQYF.

This clone appeared once. The CDR3 here is CASSFTVAGSSYNEQFF. DNA for the CDR3: TGCGCCAGCAGCTTCACTGTAGCGGGGAGCTCCTACAATGAGCAGTTCTTC. V and J are TRBV5-1 and TRBJ2-1, with TRBD2 matching 8 bases. CDR1 and CDR2 (germline): SGHRS, YFSETQ. Trimming removed 2 bases from V and 0 bases from J; junction bases left unmatched: 7. The CDR3 spans 17 residues. Complete variable domain (other parts from reference TRBV5-1 and TRBJ2-1): KAGVTQTPRYLIKTRGQQVTLSCSPISGHRSVSWYQQTPGQGLQFLFEYFSETQRNKGNFPGRFSGRQFSNSRSEMNVSTLELGDSALYLCASSFTVAGSSYNEQFFGPGTRLTVL.

The V call is TRBV7-2, the J call TRBJ2-2; D is unresolved. Germline values: CDR1 SGHTA, CDR2 FQGNSA. The CDR3 is 13 amino acids. Trimming took off 3 bases at V and 2 bases at J, with 4 bases between the two ends. The CDR3 DNA sequence: TGTGCCAGCAGCTTGAGTAACACCGGGGAGCTGTTTTTT. It specifies CASSLSNTGELFF.

In its sample, this clone was seen a few times. The chain links TRBV2 to TRBJ2-2; D is ambiguous. This CDR3 is 16 amino acids long. The germline gives CDR1 SNHLY, CDR2 FYNNEI. The germline V and J ends were trimmed by 8 bases and 5 bases, with 21 bases remaining between them. CDR3 protein: CASPTLVLRWTGELFF. DNA for the CDR3: TGTGCCAGCCCGACCCTAGTGTTAAGATGGACCGGGGAGCTGTTTTTT.

The V gene is TRBV5-1, the J gene TRBJ2-5, with TRBD2 identical over 13 bases. V was pared by 4 bases and J by 1 base, with 4 bases of the junction left unmatched. Per the germline V gene, CDR1 is SGHRS and CDR2 is YFSETQ. There are 16 residues in the CDR3. The CDR3 region has the DNA TGCGCCAGCAGCGACCGACTAGCGGGAGGCCAAGAGACCCAGTACTTC. It encodes CASSDRLAGGQETQYF.

This chain joins TRBV19 and TRBJ1-1; D gene uncertain. The CDR3 runs to 13 residues. Germline V gene data show CDR1 as LNHDA and CDR2 as SQIVND (reference sequence). Trimming removed 5 bases at V and 1 base at J, with 8 bases between. In nucleotides, the CDR3 is TGTGCCAGTAGTTCTACGGGGAACACTGAAGCTTTCTTT. Translation gives CASSSTGNTEAFF.

This clone was recorded once. The chain recombines TRBV27 with TRBJ1-1, with D possibly being TRBD1 (5 bases). The CDR3 loop spans 15 amino acids. Trimming removed 6 bases at V and 3 bases at J, with 17 bases between. In germline, CDR1 is MNHEY, CDR2 SMNVEV (reference sequence). Here the CDR3 reads CASSQTGTPDTEAFF. The CDR3 nucleotides read TGTGCCAGCAGCCAAACCGGGACTCCGGACACTGAAGCTTTCTTT.

The CDR3 DNA reads TGTGCCAGCAGCTTAGGAGCTAGCGGGACAGATACGCAGTATTTT. Protein: CASSLGASGTDTQYF. The chain uses TRBV5-6 and TRBJ2-3; 8 bases match TRBD2. The junction had 5 bases not matched to a gene; V was cut back by 2 bases and J by 3 bases. Germline-derived CDR1 and CDR2 are SGHDT and YYEEEE. CDR3 length equals 15 residues.

V is TRBV11-2 and J is TRBJ2-7, with a weak D call TRBD1 (5 bases). Germline lookup yields CDR1 SGHAT and CDR2 FQNNGV. There are 15 residues in the CDR3. Trimming cost V 5 bases and J 0 bases, with 14 bases left between them. This CDR3 reads CASSLSTVTSYEQYF. The CDR3 region has the DNA TGTGCCAGCAGCCTCTCGACAGTGACCTCCTACGAGCAGTACTTC.

This clone was found a few times. The rearrangement links TRBV7-2 to TRBJ2-7; D not certain. The CDR3 sequence is 13 residues long. V lost 4 bases, J lost 7 bases, and 14 bases lay in between. CDR1 and CDR2 (germline): SGHTA, FQGNSA. CDR3 in DNA: TGTGCCAGCAGCTCTGGCCCATCACGAGAGCAGTACTTC. This sequence encodes CASSSGPSREQYF.

This clone has just one count. This chain connects TRBV2 to TRBJ1-3; TRBD1 agrees at 7 bases. V was pared by 2 bases and J by 2 bases, with 3 bases of the junction left unmatched. This CDR3 has 15 residues. Per the germline V gene, CDR1 is SNHLY and CDR2 is FYNNEI. The CDR3 region has the DNA TGTGCCAGCAGTGAAATGCAGGGGGCTGGAAACACCATATATTTT. Protein product: CASSEMQGAGNTIYF.

The V call is TRBV4-1, the J call TRBJ1-1, with a possible D match to TRBD1 (5 bases). V was clipped by 0 bases and J by 0 bases, with 11 bases between them. This CDR3 is 16 amino acids long. Germline CDR1 reads MGHRA; CDR2 reads YSYEKL. The CDR3, as DNA: TGCGCCAGCAGCCAAGAAGGGGTACTATTGAACACTGAAGCTTTCTTT. Its protein product is CASSQEGVLLNTEAFF.

The table lists this clone with a count of one. The J gene is TRBJ1-2, the V gene TRBV3-1 (or the pseudogene TRBV3-2), with TRBD1 matching over 12 bases. Germline values: CDR1 LGHDT, CDR2 YNNKEL (reference sequence). The length of the CDR3 is 18 residues. The junction had 10 bases not matched to a gene; V was cut back by 0 bases and J by 5 bases. This CDR3 reads CASSQERDRGPLRYGYTF. DNA for the CDR3: TGTGCCAGCAGCCAAGAGAGGGACAGGGGGCCCCTTAGATATGGCTACACCTTC.